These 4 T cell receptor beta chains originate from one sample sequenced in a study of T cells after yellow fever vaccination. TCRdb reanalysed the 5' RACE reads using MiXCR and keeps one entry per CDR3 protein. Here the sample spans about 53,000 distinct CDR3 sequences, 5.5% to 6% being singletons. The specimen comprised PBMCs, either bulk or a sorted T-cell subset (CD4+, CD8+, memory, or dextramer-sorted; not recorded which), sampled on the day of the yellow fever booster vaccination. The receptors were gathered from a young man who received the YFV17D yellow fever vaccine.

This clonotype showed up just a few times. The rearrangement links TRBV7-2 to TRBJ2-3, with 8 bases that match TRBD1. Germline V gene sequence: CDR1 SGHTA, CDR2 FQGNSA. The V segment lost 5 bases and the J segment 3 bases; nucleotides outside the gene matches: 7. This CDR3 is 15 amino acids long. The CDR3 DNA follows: TGTGCCAGCAGCCGACAGGGGTGGACGACAGATACGCAGTATTTT. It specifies CASSRQGWTTDTQYF. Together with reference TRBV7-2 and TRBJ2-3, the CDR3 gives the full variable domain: GAGVSQSPSNKVTEKGKDVELRCDPISGHTALYWYRQSLGQGLEFLIYFQGNSAPDKSGLPSDRFSAERTGGSVSTLTIQRTQQEDSAVYLCASSRQGWTTDTQYFGPGTRLTVL.

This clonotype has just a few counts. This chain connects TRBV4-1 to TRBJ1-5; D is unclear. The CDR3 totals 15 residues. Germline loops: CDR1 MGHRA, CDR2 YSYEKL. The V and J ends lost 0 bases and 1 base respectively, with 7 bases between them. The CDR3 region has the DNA TGCGCCAGCAGCCAAGAAGTTAGGAGCAATCAGCCCCAGCATTTT. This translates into CASSQEVRSNQPQHF.

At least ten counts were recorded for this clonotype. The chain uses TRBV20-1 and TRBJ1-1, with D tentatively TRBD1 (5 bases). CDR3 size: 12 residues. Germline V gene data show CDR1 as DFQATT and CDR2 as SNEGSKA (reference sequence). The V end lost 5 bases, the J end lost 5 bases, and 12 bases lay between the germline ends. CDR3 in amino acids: CSAYPGGTEAFF. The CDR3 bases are TGCAGTGCTTACCCTGGGGGTACTGAAGCTTTCTTT.

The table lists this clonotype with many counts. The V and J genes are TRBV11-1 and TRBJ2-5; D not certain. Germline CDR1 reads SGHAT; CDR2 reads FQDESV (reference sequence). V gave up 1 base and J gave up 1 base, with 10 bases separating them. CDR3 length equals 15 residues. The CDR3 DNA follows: TGTGCCAGCAGCTTAGGCATCTCCCTCCAAGAGACCCAGTACTTC. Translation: CASSLGISLQETQYF.